The clone carrying this T cell receptor beta chain appeared many times. V was pared by 3 bases and J by 5 bases, with 17 bases between. This CDR3 region has 15 residues. Germline values: CDR1 SGDLS, CDR2 YYNGEE. The sample belongs to a study of early T cells in non-severe SARS-CoV-2 infection. Study overall: Sequencing targeted bulk RNA from unsorted whole blood, leaving chains unpaired.

Individual cDNA molecules carried attached unique molecular identifiers. Via MiXCR, TCRdb re-called the 5' RACE reads, giving one row per CDR3 protein. The sample records roughly 34,000 distinct CDR3 sequences, roughly 4.5% being singletons. The TCR sequence derives from an adult who was a healthcare worker with PCR-confirmed SARS-CoV-2 infection or an uninfected control (not recorded which). Input material: whole blood. This chain uses TRBV9 with TRBJ2-5; TRBD1 or TRBD2 may be the D gene (5 bases each). In DNA, the CDR3 is TGTGCCAGCAGCGCCTCCGGGACCCCCTCGGAGACCCAGTACTTC. The encoded protein is CASSASGTPSETQYF.